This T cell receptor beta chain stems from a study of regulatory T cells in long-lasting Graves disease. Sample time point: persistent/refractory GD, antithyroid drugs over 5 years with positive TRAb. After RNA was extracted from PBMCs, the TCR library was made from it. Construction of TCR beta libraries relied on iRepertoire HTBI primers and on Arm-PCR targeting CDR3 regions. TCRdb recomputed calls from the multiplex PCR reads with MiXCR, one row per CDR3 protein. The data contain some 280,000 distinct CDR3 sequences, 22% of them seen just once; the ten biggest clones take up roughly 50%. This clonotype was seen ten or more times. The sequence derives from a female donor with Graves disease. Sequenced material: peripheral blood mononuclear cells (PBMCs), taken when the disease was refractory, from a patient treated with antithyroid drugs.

CDR3 DNA sequence: TGTGCCAGCAGCCAAGATCTCGGCTATGGCTACACCTTC. Translated: CASSQDLGYGYTF. The chain couples TRBV3-1 to TRBJ1-2; unclear D gene. Germline V CDR1 and CDR2: LGHDT, YNNKEL (reference sequence). The CDR3 is made up of 13 amino acids. The V gene lost 0 bases and the J gene lost 4 bases, with 6 bases spanning the gap.